The 32 T cell receptor beta chains below were found in one sample sequenced in a study of blood T cell repertoires in COVID-19. Sequenced by immunoSEQ multiplex PCR; TCRdb stores in-frame clones only, minus some. The table has 80,000 to 100,000 clones, around 90% seen once. Sequenced material: peripheral blood. The receptors were gathered from a human donor with active COVID-19. The donor label of this sample is uncertain.

The rearrangement uses TRBV2 and TRBJ2-2, with a tentative D call TRBD2 (6 bases). V lost 3 bases, J lost 5 bases, and 13 bases lay in between. The CDR3 totals 15 residues. Per the germline V gene, CDR1 is SNHLY and CDR2 is FYNNEI. CDR3 coding DNA: TGTGCCAGCAGTGAGGCTGCGGGGCCGACCGGGGAGCTGTTTTTT. Translation gives CASSEAAGPTGELFF.

The CDR3 nucleotides are TGCGCCAGCAGCCAAGATCCAGTGAACACTGAAGCTTTCTTT. It specifies CASSQDPVNTEAFF. V and J are TRBV4-3 and TRBJ1-1; the D is unclear. The CDR3 has 14 residues. CDR1 and CDR2 from the germline V gene are LGHNA and YSLEER. V lost 0 bases and J 0 bases, leaving 5 bases between the germline ends.

Notes on this clone: A read error may produce the germline difference seen at one junction end. The chain couples TRBV6-1 to TRBJ1-1; D is ambiguous. Germline assignment: CDR1 MNHNS and CDR2 SASEGT. There are 13 residues in the CDR3. The CDR3 region is CASGDNPNTEAFF. The CDR3 DNA reads TGTGCCAGCGGTGATAATCCGAACACTGAAGCTTTCTTT.

The chain has TRBV7-6 and TRBJ1-6, with D possibly being TRBD1 (6 bases). V dropped 0 bases and J dropped 5 bases, with 11 bases sitting between them. This CDR3 has 16 amino acids. Germline V CDR1 and CDR2: SGHVS, FNYEAQ. In DNA form, the CDR3 reads TGTGCCAGCAGCTTAGCCCCGGGACATCATAATTCACCCCTCCACTTT. Translated: CASSLAPGHHNSPLHF.

The gene calls are TRBV9 and TRBJ1-5; no reliable D call. CDR1 SGDLS and CDR2 YYNGEE come from the germline V gene. V dropped 6 bases and J dropped 6 bases, with 13 bases sitting between them. CDR3 length: 13 amino acids. The DNA of the CDR3 is TGTGCCAGCATCCTGAGACTCACTCAGCCCCAGCATTTT. Protein: CASILRLTQPQHF.

Here the CDR3 DNA reads TGCGCCAGCAGCACACCGGAACAGGGAGGGACCGGGGAGCTGTTTTTT. This encodes CASSTPEQGGTGELFF. The J gene is TRBJ2-2, the V gene TRBV4-1, with D perhaps matching TRBD2 (7 bases). This CDR3 is 16 amino acids long. Germline lookup yields CDR1 MGHRA and CDR2 YSYEKL. Trimming stripped 5 bases from V and 5 bases from J, with 18 bases between.

The V and J genes are TRBV4-3 and TRBJ2-7; 9 nucleotides agree with TRBD1. The CDR3 extends over 18 amino acids. Germline V gene data show CDR1 as LGHNA and CDR2 as YSLEER. With V trimmed by 1 base and J by 5 bases, 15 bases remained unmatched. CDR3 DNA sequence: TGCGCCAGCAGCCAAGTCCGGTGGGGAGTGGACAGGGGCAACGAGCAGTACTTC. It specifies CASSQVRWGVDRGNEQYF.

This clone has just one count. The chain couples TRBV6-1 to TRBJ1-2; tentatively, D is TRBD1 (5 bases). The CDR3 runs 13 residues. V was clipped by 3 bases and J by 7 bases, with 12 bases between them. The germline V gene encodes CDR1 MNHNS and CDR2 SASEGT. The CDR3 nucleotides read TGTGCCAGCAGTGATCAGGGCCACCTTGGCTACACCTTC. This translates into CASSDQGHLGYTF.

With respect to this clone: The sample holds other DNA sequences that translate to the same CDR3. The rearrangement joins TRBV6-4 to TRBJ2-3, with 13 bases matching TRBD2. This CDR3 spans 15 amino acids. V lost 6 bases, J lost 4 bases, and 4 bases stayed unmatched. Germline CDR1 reads MRHNA; CDR2 reads SNTAGT. The CDR3 spells CASSVTSGGADTQYF. CDR3 nucleotide sequence: TGTGCCAGCAGCGTAACTAGCGGGGGGGCAGATACGCAGTATTTT.

V and J are TRBV5-1 and TRBJ1-3; TRBD1 matches 7 bases. Per the germline V gene, CDR1 is SGHRS and CDR2 is YFSETQ. Trimming cost V 4 bases and J 0 bases; bases outside gene matches: 4. The CDR3 consists of 15 residues. This chain's CDR3 is CASSIGTASGNTIYF. The DNA for the CDR3 is TGCGCCAGCAGCATCGGGACAGCCTCTGGAAACACCATATATTTT. Complete variable domain (other parts from reference TRBV5-1 and TRBJ1-3): KAGVTQTPRYLIKTRGQQVTLSCSPISGHRSVSWYQQTPGQGLQFLFEYFSETQRNKGNFPGRFSGRQFSNSRSEMNVSTLELGDSALYLCASSIGTASGNTIYFGEGSWLTVV.

This chain joins TRBV5-4 and TRBJ1-1; D is unresolved. V lost 3 bases, J lost 1 base, and 4 bases lay in between. Germline assignment: CDR1 SGHNT and CDR2 YYREEE (reference sequence). The CDR3 runs 12 residues. The CDR3 sequence is CASSSGNTEAFF. In DNA form, the CDR3 reads TGTGCCAGCAGCTCAGGGAACACTGAAGCTTTCTTT.

The gene calls are TRBV5-1 and TRBJ2-2; D remains unclear. This CDR3 contains 12 residues. Germline CDR1 and CDR2: SGHRS and YFSETQ. Between the trimmed V and J ends, which lost 5 bases and 4 bases, there was a span of 6 bases. CDR3 nucleotides: TGCGCCAGCAGTTCTATCACCGGGGAGCTGTTTTTT. Amino acid sequence: CASSSITGELFF. Combining the CDR3 with reference TRBV5-1 and TRBJ2-2 gives the whole variable domain KAGVTQTPRYLIKTRGQQVTLSCSPISGHRSVSWYQQTPGQGLQFLFEYFSETQRNKGNFPGRFSGRQFSNSRSEMNVSTLELGDSALYLCASSSITGELFFGEGSRLTVL.

The gene calls are TRBV7-9 and TRBJ2-5; a possible D gene is TRBD2 (5 bases). Germline lookup yields CDR1 SEHNR and CDR2 FQNEAQ (reference sequence). The CDR3 has 13 amino acids. The V end was cut by 2 bases, the J end by 5 bases, with 9 bases between. CDR3 DNA: TGTGCCAGCAGCTTACCTAGCTCGGAGACCCAGTACTTC. Translation: CASSLPSSETQYF.

The genes are TRBV18 and TRBJ1-5; 8 bases align to TRBD1. The CDR3 is 18 residues long. CDR1 is KGHSH and CDR2 is LQKENI in the germline V gene. V was clipped by 1 base and J by 5 bases; unmatched bases: 13. Here the CDR3 reads CASSPLPPDRVKHQPQHF. The CDR3 DNA is TGTGCCAGCTCACCACTCCCTCCGGACAGGGTAAAGCATCAGCCCCAGCATTTT.

This clone was picked up one time. The chain has TRBV29-1 and TRBJ1-1, with D uncertain. V lost 0 bases and J 6 bases, leaving 5 bases between the germline ends. Germline loops: CDR1 SQVTM, CDR2 ANQGSEA. This CDR3 is 11 amino acids long. CDR3 DNA sequence: TGCAGCGTTGAAGACCCCGCTGAAGCTTTCTTT. As protein: CSVEDPAEAFF.

The genes are TRBV7-6 and TRBJ1-3, with D perhaps matching TRBD1 (5 bases). Germline V lookup: CDR1 SGHVS, CDR2 FNYEAQ. With 1 base removed from V and 4 bases from J, the gap between germline ends came to 14 bases. The CDR3 is made up of 16 amino acids. The CDR3 DNA sequence: TGTGCCAGCAGCTTAGATCAGGGTAACTCCGGAAACACCATATATTTT. Its translation is CASSLDQGNSGNTIYF.

The chain is built from TRBV19 and TRBJ1-6; D is unresolved. Between the trimmed V and J ends, which lost 3 bases and 10 bases, there was a span of 7 bases. The germline V gene encodes CDR1 LNHDA and CDR2 SQIVND (reference sequence). The CDR3 extends over 12 amino acids. The chain's CDR3 is CASSIGRSPLHF. The CDR3, as DNA: TGTGCCAGTAGTATTGGGAGGTCACCCCTCCACTTT. The full variable domain, completed using reference TRBV19 and TRBJ1-6, is DGGITQSPKYLFRKEGQNVTLSCEQNLNHDAMYWYRQDPGQGLRLIYYSQIVNDFQKGDIAEGYSVSREKKESFPLTVTSAQKNPTAFYLCASSIGRSPLHFGNGTRLTVT.

The table lists this clone with a count of one. The chain links TRBV12-5 to TRBJ1-5, with D maybe TRBD1 (5 bases). Germline V gene lookup returns CDR1 LGHNT and CDR2 FRNRAP. CDR3 length equals 14 residues. The V gene lost 7 bases and the J gene lost 6 bases, with 16 bases spanning the gap. The CDR3 DNA reads as TGTGCTAGTGCCCTGGGAGGGGAGGGTCAGCCCCAGCATTTT. Translating gives CASALGGEGQPQHF.

The V call is TRBV28, the J call TRBJ2-1, with 11 bases identical to TRBD2. Germline V lookup: CDR1 MDHEN, CDR2 SYDVKM. The CDR3 loop spans 15 amino acids. The V gene end was trimmed by 5 bases and the J gene end by 10 bases; junction bases not matched to a gene: 10. CDR3 sequence reads: CASSPSGGFLREQFF. Here the CDR3 DNA reads TGTGCCAGCAGTCCTAGCGGGGGGTTCCTCCGGGAGCAGTTCTTC.

The rearrangement joins TRBV11-2 to TRBJ1-1; D is ambiguous. V gave up 2 bases and J gave up 1 base, with 17 bases separating them. The CDR3 is 17 residues long. Per germline, CDR1 SGHAT and CDR2 FQNNGV. The CDR3 reads CASSLLTSWSRNTEAFF. In nucleotides, the CDR3 is TGTGCCAGCAGCTTATTAACGAGCTGGAGTAGGAACACTGAAGCTTTCTTT.

The rearrangement uses TRBV4-1 and TRBJ2-1; D is perhaps TRBD1 (7 bases). The length of the CDR3 is 16 residues. Germline V CDR1 and CDR2: MGHRA, YSYEKL. The V end was cut by 1 base, the J end by 4 bases, with 14 bases between. The CDR3 DNA sequence: TGCGCCAGCAGCCAAGGCGACAGGGAGGAATACAATGAGCAGTTCTTC. Translating gives CASSQGDREEYNEQFF.

This clone was counted between two and nine times. The rearrangement uses TRBV29-1 and TRBJ1-5; the D gene is possibly TRBD1 (6 bases). The CDR3 contains 13 residues. Germline CDR1 reads SQVTM; CDR2 reads ANQGSEA. Deletions cut 4 bases from V and 2 bases from J, with 9 bases between. CDR3 nucleotide sequence: TGCAGCGTTGGGTCAGGGGGCAATCAGCCCCAGCATTTT. Its protein is CSVGSGGNQPQHF.

The chain couples TRBV9 to TRBJ1-1; D is perhaps TRBD1 (5 bases). The germline V gene encodes CDR1 SGDLS and CDR2 YYNGEE. CDR3 length equals 12 residues. Trimming shortened V by 2 bases and J by 8 bases, and 10 bases separated the two germline ends. DNA of the CDR3: TGTGCCAGCAGCGTCGGCGCAGGGGAAGCTTTCTTT. Translation gives CASSVGAGEAFF.

The J gene is TRBJ2-3, the V gene TRBV6-5; maybe TRBD1 (5 bases). Per germline, CDR1 MNHEY and CDR2 SVGAGI. The CDR3 extends over 15 amino acids. The V and J ends lost 6 bases and 4 bases respectively, with 17 bases between them. The CDR3 is CASRTMGQGSDTQYF. DNA for the CDR3: TGTGCCAGCAGGACCATGGGGCAAGGGTCAGATACGCAGTATTTT.

This chain uses TRBV19 with TRBJ1-5, with TRBD1 identical over 8 bases. The V gene's germline CDR1 is LNHDA and CDR2 SQIVND (reference sequence). CDR3 length: 18 residues. With 5 bases clipped from V and 0 bases from J, the junction kept 12 bases outside the gene matches. The CDR3 sequence is CASSPGQGSFYSNQPQHF. CDR3 nucleotide sequence: TGTGCCAGTAGTCCAGGACAGGGCTCTTTTTATAGCAATCAGCCCCAGCATTTT.

The CDR3 coding sequence is TGTGCCATCAGTGGACAGGGGGCGGGCTACGAGCAGTACTTC. Encoded protein: CAISGQGAGYEQYF. The J gene is TRBJ2-7, the V gene TRBV10-3, with TRBD1 matching over 10 bases. Germline loops: CDR1 ENHRY, CDR2 SYGVKD. The length of the CDR3 is 14 residues. V shed 4 bases and J 3 bases; nucleotides not matched to a gene: 3.

The chain has TRBV4-3 and TRBJ1-2; 10 bases match TRBD1. J gave up 4 bases and V 2 bases, and 4 bases lay outside the gene matches. The CDR3 covers 15 residues. CDR1 LGHNA and CDR2 YSLEER come from the germline V gene. This chain's CDR3 is CASSQSGTGAYGYTF. The CDR3 DNA reads TGCGCCAGCAGCCAATCCGGGACAGGGGCCTATGGCTACACCTTC.

The chain combines TRBV5-4 with TRBJ2-7; 8 bases align to TRBD1. Trimming removed 2 bases from V and 1 base from J; junction bases left unmatched: 2. The CDR3 sequence is 14 residues long. From germline, CDR1 is SGHNT and CDR2 YYREEE (reference sequence). CDR3 sequence: CASSFDRGSYEQYF. DNA for the CDR3: TGTGCCAGCAGCTTTGACAGGGGTTCCTACGAGCAGTACTTC.

The chain has TRBV27 and TRBJ2-3, with TRBD2 matching over 13 bases. Germline V gene sequence: CDR1 MNHEY, CDR2 SMNVEV (reference sequence). V shed 3 bases and J 5 bases; nucleotides not matched to a gene: 8. The CDR3 covers 17 residues. The CDR3 region has the DNA TGTGCCAGCAGTTTCCACAAACTAGCGGGGGGGCGAGATACGCAGTATTTT. Protein sequence: CASSFHKLAGGRDTQYF.

This chain joins TRBV4-1 and TRBJ1-2; D possibly corresponds to TRBD1 (6 bases). There are 15 residues in the CDR3. Germline V CDR1 and CDR2: MGHRA, YSYEKL. The V end lost 4 bases, the J end lost 1 base, and 13 bases lay between the germline ends. Written as DNA, the CDR3 is TGCGCCAGCAGCCTTCGGACAGAACTTAACTATGGCTACACCTTC. Residues: CASSLRTELNYGYTF.

The rearrangement links TRBV18 to TRBJ1-1, with D possibly TRBD1 on 5 matching bases. Germline-derived CDR1 and CDR2 are KGHSH and LQKENI. This CDR3 spans 14 amino acids. Trimming removed 3 bases at V and 4 bases at J, with 12 bases between. CDR3 residues: CASSPPGWGTEAFF. The CDR3 region has the DNA TGTGCCAGCTCACCCCCAGGGTGGGGCACTGAAGCTTTCTTT.

The gene calls are TRBV6-5 and TRBJ2-7, with TRBD1 identical over 9 bases. J lost 5 bases, V lost 6 bases, and 8 bases had no gene match. This CDR3 comprises 14 residues. Per germline, CDR1 MNHEY and CDR2 SVGAGI. The CDR3 here is CASRGTGINNEQYF. CDR3 nucleotides: TGTGCCAGCAGGGGGACAGGGATAAACAACGAGCAGTACTTC.